The clone carrying this T cell receptor (beta chain) was counted between two and nine times. Its specificity is not known. These data are taken from a study of T cell repertoires in cytomegalovirus infection. MiXCR, applied by TCRdb to the reads, yields one record per CDR3 protein. The sample contains tens of thousands of distinct CDR3 sequences, about 30% of which appear only once. Between the trimmed V and J ends, which lost 5 bases and 0 bases, there was a span of 10 bases. Looked up from germline, CDR1 is WSHSY and CDR2 is SAAADI. The CDR3 consists of 15 residues. This material consisted of CD8+ T cells from cultured PBMCs, taken from culture after CMV antigen stimulation. This receptor was obtained from a human donor in good health (CMV status not recorded). Some clones in this sample may be carry-over from other donors' samples. The chain links TRBV10-2 to TRBJ2-2; D not certain. CDR3 sequence reads: CASSPTDPNTGELFF. In DNA form, the CDR3 reads TGCGCCAGCAGTCCGACTGACCCGAACACCGGGGAGCTGTTTTTT.